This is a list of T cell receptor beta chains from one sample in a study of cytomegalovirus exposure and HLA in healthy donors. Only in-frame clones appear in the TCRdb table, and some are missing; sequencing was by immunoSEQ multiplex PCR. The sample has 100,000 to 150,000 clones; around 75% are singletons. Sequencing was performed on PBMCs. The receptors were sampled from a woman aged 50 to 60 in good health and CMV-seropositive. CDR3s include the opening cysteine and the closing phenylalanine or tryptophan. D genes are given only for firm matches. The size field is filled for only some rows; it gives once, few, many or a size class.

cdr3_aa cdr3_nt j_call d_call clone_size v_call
CASRPGTGDPGELFF TGTGCCAGCAGGCCCGGGACAGGGGACCCCGGGGAGCTGTTTTTT TRBJ2-2 TRBD1 few TRBV11-1
CASSLKGARYNEQFF TGTGCCAGCAGCTTAAAGGGGGCAAGGTACAATGAGCAGTTCTTC TRBJ2-1 TRBD1 . TRBV7-2
CASSSGMGDRGIYGYTF TGCGCCAGCAGCTCCGGGATGGGGGACAGGGGGATATATGGCTACACCTTC TRBJ1-2 TRBD1 . TRBV5-1
CASSPSEVVNYGYTF TGTGCCAGCTCACCATCAGAGGTAGTGAACTATGGCTACACCTTC TRBJ1-2 . . TRBV18
CSVRDRDYGYTF TGCAGCGTCCGGGACAGGGACTATGGCTACACCTTC TRBJ1-2 TRBD1 . TRBV29-1
CASSAAGGWETQYF TGTGCCAGCAGCGCAGCGGGGGGGTGGGAGACCCAGTACTTC TRBJ2-5 TRBD2 . TRBV7-2
CASSSARDRPESGANVLTF TGTGCCAGCTCATCGGCCCGGGACAGGCCTGAGTCTGGGGCCAACGTCCTGACTTTC TRBJ2-6 TRBD1 . TRBV18
CASSVGTPGTATRVYEQYF TGTGCCAGCAGCGTCGGGACACCTGGGACCGCCACCAGGGTTTACGAGCAGTACTTC TRBJ2-7 . . TRBV9
CASSLGGPEAFF TGTGCCAGCAGCTTAGGAGGGCCCGAGGCTTTCTTT TRBJ1-1 . . TRBV7-2
CAWAPAGANEKLFF TGTGCCTGGGCCCCGGCAGGGGCTAATGAAAAACTGTTTTTT TRBJ1-4 . . TRBV30
CASSVNREKQYF TGTGCCAGCAGCGTCAACCGGGAGAAGCAGTACTTC TRBJ2-7 . . TRBV7-9
CASSQTSGAGETQYF TGTGCCAGCTCACAGACTAGCGGGGCCGGGGAGACCCAGTACTTC TRBJ2-5 TRBD2 . TRBV18
CASSLAVLGGYNEQFF TGTGCCAGCAGCTTAGCGGTCCTAGGAGGTTACAATGAGCAGTTCTTC TRBJ2-1 . . TRBV7-3
CAWAQQLFYEQYF TGTGCCTGGGCTCAACAGTTGTTCTACGAGCAGTACTTC TRBJ2-7 . . TRBV30
CASQGRGQGSSGANVLTF TGTGCCTCCCAGGGCCGAGGACAGGGGTCGTCTGGGGCCAACGTCCTGACTTTC TRBJ2-6 TRBD1 . TRBV30
CASSYVPGIHEQYF TGTGCCAGCAGTTACGTTCCAGGGATCCACGAGCAGTACTTC TRBJ2-7 . . TRBV6-5
CASSLTGGLYNEQFF TGTGCCAGCAGCCTGACAGGGGGCCTCTACAATGAGCAGTTCTTC TRBJ2-1 TRBD1 . TRBV7-2
CASSSGRILNTEAFF TGTGCCAGCAGCTCTGGGAGAATCCTGAACACTGAAGCTTTCTTT TRBJ1-1 . . TRBV7-8
CAISETRARSSYNEQFF TGTGCCATCAGTGAGACAAGAGCGAGGAGCTCCTACAATGAGCAGTTCTTC TRBJ2-1 . . TRBV10-3
CASSLASQGYEQYF TGTGCCAGCAGCTTAGCGTCACAGGGCTACGAGCAGTACTTC TRBJ2-7 . . TRBV7-2
CAWSPPAAVLQETQYF TGTGCCTGGAGTCCTCCCGCGGCAGTGCTCCAAGAGACCCAGTACTTC TRBJ2-5 . . TRBV30
CASTSSGGAIGELFF TGCGCCAGCACCTCCAGTGGGGGGGCAATCGGGGAGCTGTTTTTT TRBJ2-2 . . TRBV5-1